The 19 T cell receptor beta chains presented below share a single source sample, sequenced in a study of blood T cell repertoires in COVID-19. Sequencing was performed with immunoSEQ multiplex PCR; in TCRdb, only in-frame clones are kept and a portion is missing. The sample holds about 190,000 clones, 78% seen once. Sequencing was performed on peripheral blood. The receptors derive from a woman of 80 years or more with active or convalescent COVID-19.

This sequence joins TRBV25-1 and TRBJ1-6; TRBD1 agrees at 8 bases. The CDR3 covers 13 residues. With 6 bases clipped from V and 6 bases from J, the junction kept 1 base outside the gene matches. Germline CDR1 and CDR2: MGHDK and SYGVNS. The CDR3 region is CASRQGGNSPLHF. Written as DNA, the CDR3 is TGTGCCAGCAGACAGGGGGGTAATTCACCCCTCCACTTT. The entire variable domain, with the rest obtained from reference TRBV25-1 and TRBJ1-6, is as follows: EADIYQTPRYLVIGTGKKITLECSQTMGHDKMYWYQQDPGMELHLIHYSYGVNSTEKGDLSSESTVSRIRTEHFPLTLESARPSHTSQYLCASRQGGNSPLHFGNGTRLTVT.

The gene calls are TRBV7-8 and TRBJ1-2; D is possibly TRBD1 (6 bases). V lost 5 bases and J lost 4, with 17 bases in between. The CDR3 loop spans 15 amino acids. Germline V gene sequence: CDR1 SGHVS, CDR2 FQNEAQ. CDR3 in amino acids: CASSPGGAAIYGYTF. The DNA of the CDR3 is TGTGCCAGCAGCCCCGGGGGGGCCGCCATCTATGGCTACACCTTC. The full variable domain, in which reference TRBV7-8 and TRBJ1-2 provide the parts outside the CDR3, is GAGVSQSPRYKVAKRGQDVALRCDPISGHVSLFWYQQALGQGPEFLTYFQNEAQLDKSGLPSDRFFAERPEGSVSTLKIQRTQQEDSAVYLCASSPGGAAIYGYTFGSGTRLTVV.

This chain uses TRBV28 with TRBJ1-5, with a weak D call TRBD1 (5 bases). With 6 bases removed from V and 6 bases from J, the gap between germline ends came to 12 bases. The CDR3 has 13 residues. Germline CDR1 reads MDHEN; CDR2 reads SYDVKM. The CDR3 loop is CASSPGPGQPQHF. In DNA, the CDR3 is TGTGCCAGCAGCCCAGGGCCGGGTCAGCCCCAGCATTTT.

This clone has only one observation. The CDR3 DNA sequence: TGTGCCAGCAGTTACGGACAGTCCGGGTATGGCTACACCTTC. This sequence encodes CASSYGQSGYGYTF. The rearrangement links TRBV6-2 or TRBV6-3 to TRBJ1-2, with D possibly being TRBD1 (6 bases). Germline V gene data show CDR1 as MNHEY and CDR2 as SVGEGT. The CDR3 consists of 14 residues. Trimming took off 2 bases at V and 5 bases at J, with 12 bases between the two ends.

The V call is TRBV28, the J call TRBJ1-1, with 11 nucleotides matching TRBD1. Trimming took 5 bases from V and 2 from J; bases not matched to a gene: 7. CDR3 length: 16 residues. The germline V gene has CDR1 MDHEN and CDR2 SYDVKM. The CDR3 region is CASSAPRTGGNTEAFF. The CDR3 nucleotides are TGTGCCAGCAGTGCACCCCGGACAGGGGGCAACACTGAAGCTTTCTTT.

This clone has more than one count but fewer than ten. V gene TRBV19 combines with J gene TRBJ1-5, with 7 bases that match TRBD1. Germline assignment: CDR1 LNHDA and CDR2 SQIVND (reference sequence). This CDR3 comprises 17 residues. V lost 0 bases, J lost 5 bases, and 10 bases stayed unmatched. The CDR3 DNA reads as TGTGCCAGTAGTATAGAACCCCGGACAGGTTCTTATCAGCCCCAGCATTTT. Its translation: CASSIEPRTGSYQPQHF.

The V call is TRBV25-1, the J call TRBJ1-4; tentatively, D is TRBD1 (6 bases). The CDR3 consists of 14 residues. Per the germline V gene, CDR1 is MGHDK and CDR2 is SYGVNS. Trimming took off 3 bases at V and 7 bases at J, with 12 bases between the two ends. The DNA for the CDR3 is TGTGCCAGCAGTGATCCGGGGGGCGGTGAAAAACTGTTTTTT. Protein product: CASSDPGGGEKLFF.

CDR3 protein: CASSYGLESTDTQYF. DNA of the CDR3: TGTGCCAGCAGTTACGGCCTAGAAAGCACAGATACGCAGTATTTT. V and J are TRBV6-2 or TRBV6-3 and TRBJ2-3, with unresolved D. Germline CDR1 reads MNHEY; CDR2 reads SVGEGT. This CDR3 has 15 residues. V was cut by 2 bases and J by 0 bases, with 9 bases left in between.

This clone appeared many times. The rearrangement joins TRBV4-2 to TRBJ2-4; TRBD1 matches 10 bases. Germline trimming cut 4 bases from V and 7 bases from J; bases unmatched to any gene: 4. This CDR3 spans 14 amino acids. From germline, CDR1 is LGHNA and CDR2 YNFKEQ. CDR3 sequence: CASSPGQGWNIQYF. CDR3 in DNA: TGTGCCAGCAGCCCGGGACAGGGGTGGAACATTCAGTACTTC.

This clone was recorded only once. The rearrangement links TRBV7-9 to TRBJ2-7; the match to TRBD2 covers 7 bases. Trimming cost V 5 bases and J 7 bases; bases outside gene matches: 8. Germline CDR1 and CDR2: SEHNR and FQNEAQ (reference sequence). The CDR3 loop spans 13 amino acids. The CDR3 nucleotides are TGTGCCAGCAGCGGGAGGGGATCGTGGGAGCAGTACTTC. Translating gives CASSGRGSWEQYF.

The V call is TRBV29-1, the J call TRBJ2-1, with TRBD2 identical over 9 bases. The CDR3 is 18 amino acids. Germline V CDR1 and CDR2: SQVTM, ANQGSEA. The V segment lost 7 bases and the J segment 4 bases; nucleotides outside the gene matches: 20. This chain's CDR3 is CSAAPKIDGTSWYNEQFF. CDR3 coding DNA: TGCAGCGCAGCCCCTAAGATCGATGGGACTAGCTGGTACAATGAGCAGTTCTTC.

The chain links TRBV5-1 to TRBJ2-3, with a tentative D call TRBD2 (6 bases). CDR1 and CDR2 (germline): SGHRS, YFSETQ. V was cut by 7 bases and J by 1 base, with 16 bases left in between. The CDR3 length is 15 residues. The CDR3 region has the DNA TGCGCCAGCTCGGCGGGCGGGGCTCGCACAGATACGCAGTATTTT. Translated, it gives CASSAGGARTDTQYF.

The DNA of the CDR3 is TGTGCCAGCACCGACAGGTACGAGCAGTACTTC. Translated, it gives CASTDRYEQYF. The chain combines TRBV2 with TRBJ2-7, with D possibly matching TRBD1 (6 bases). From germline, CDR1 is SNHLY and CDR2 FYNNEI. This CDR3 comprises 11 residues. V was shortened by 7 bases and J by 4 bases, with 8 bases between the two germline ends.

This chain joins TRBV12-3 or TRBV12-4 and TRBJ2-2; D is undetermined. With 7 bases removed from V and 6 bases from J, the gap between germline ends came to 12 bases. The CDR3 is 13 residues long. The CDR3 bases are TGTGCCAGCACCCTACGAGGCGCCGGGGAGCTGTTTTTT. Protein sequence: CASTLRGAGELFF.

This sequence joins TRBV29-1 and TRBJ2-1, with D perhaps matching TRBD1 (6 bases). Germline V gives CDR1 SQVTM, CDR2 ANQGSEA. V lost 6 bases to trimming and J lost 0 bases, with 15 bases between them. The CDR3 is 15 amino acids. DNA for the CDR3: TGCAGCGTCCCGGGACACCTGAGCTCCTACAATGAGCAGTTCTTC. Protein sequence: CSVPGHLSSYNEQFF.

The chain has TRBV5-1 and TRBJ2-1, with a possible D match to TRBD2 (6 bases). The germline gives CDR1 SGHRS, CDR2 YFSETQ. The CDR3 extends over 15 amino acids. Trimming pared 0 bases from V and 2 bases from J, leaving 9 bases between. Here the CDR3 DNA reads TGCGCCAGCAGCTTGGCGGCTAGCGCCTACAATGAGCAGTTCTTC. The encoded protein is CASSLAASAYNEQFF.

This chain connects TRBV15 to TRBJ1-4, with D unclear. The germline V gene has CDR1 LNHNV and CDR2 YYDKDF (reference sequence). V gave up 2 bases and J gave up 0 bases, with 4 bases separating them. CDR3 size: 14 residues. The CDR3 DNA sequence: TGTGCCACCAGCAGACAAACAACTAATGAAAAACTGTTTTTT. Encoded protein: CATSRQTTNEKLFF.

This rearrangement joins TRBV11-3 to TRBJ2-3, with TRBD2 matching over 11 bases. This CDR3 is built from 17 residues. V was pared by 4 bases and J by 6 bases, with 12 bases of the junction left unmatched. In germline, CDR1 is SGHNT, CDR2 YENEEA. CDR3 sequence reads: CASSSAAGTSGRDTQYF. CDR3 nucleotides: TGTGCCAGCAGCTCCGCCGCCGGGACTAGCGGAAGGGATACGCAGTATTTT.

This clone appeared a few times. This chain links TRBV3-1 (or the pseudogene TRBV3-2) with TRBJ1-3, with 9 bases matching TRBD1. The V segment lost 4 bases and the J segment 0 bases; nucleotides outside the gene matches: 4. This CDR3 has 16 amino acids. Per the germline V gene, CDR1 is LGHDT and CDR2 is YNNKEL (reference sequence). The CDR3 here is CASSPTGGHSGNTIYF. The CDR3 region has the DNA TGTGCCAGCAGCCCTACAGGGGGCCACTCTGGAAACACCATATATTTT.